This is a list of T cell receptor beta chains from one sample in a study of shared clonotypes between healthy human individuals. The method was immunoSEQ multiplex PCR; TCRdb's version includes in-frame clones alone and lacks a portion of them. The sample shows 90,000 to 100,000 clones, roughly 50% of them seen only once. The material sequenced was PBMCs. These receptors were collected from a woman aged 40 to 49 in good health. Some clones in this sample may be carry-over from other donors' samples. CDR3s include the opening cysteine and the closing phenylalanine or tryptophan. The order of the fields is clone size, D gene, V gene, J gene, CDR3 DNA, CDR3 protein. D genes are given only for firm matches. Rows may omit the clone size; those that give it use once, few, many or a size class.

clone_size: few
d_call: TRBD2
v_call: TRBV28
j_call: TRBJ2-7
cdr3_nt: TGTGCCAGTGCGGGAGGCCACGAGCAGTACTTC
cdr3_aa: CASAGGHEQYF

clone_size: few
d_call: -
v_call: TRBV4-1
j_call: TRBJ1-3
cdr3_nt: TGCGCCAGCAGCCAAGGGCCTAAGTCTGGAAACACCATATATTTT
cdr3_aa: CASSQGPKSGNTIYF

clone_size: -
d_call: TRBD1
v_call: TRBV5-1
j_call: TRBJ2-7
cdr3_nt: TGCGCCAGCAGCGGTCGGACAGGGGGCGCGGACGAGCAGTACTTC
cdr3_aa: CASSGRTGGADEQYF

clone_size: -
d_call: TRBD2
v_call: TRBV30
j_call: TRBJ2-3
cdr3_nt: TGTGCCTGGAGTGTATCCCGGACTAGCGGGAGGGCAGCCACAGATACGCAGTATTTT
cdr3_aa: CAWSVSRTSGRAATDTQYF

clone_size: -
d_call: -
v_call: TRBV5-1
j_call: TRBJ2-6
cdr3_nt: TGCGCCAGCAGCTTAACCAGCTCTGGGGCCAACGTCCTGACTTTC
cdr3_aa: CASSLTSSGANVLTF

clone_size: many
d_call: -
v_call: TRBV29-1
j_call: TRBJ1-1
cdr3_nt: TGCAGCGTTGAACTCCAGGCTAACACTGAAGCTTTCTTT
cdr3_aa: CSVELQANTEAFF

clone_size: many
d_call: -
v_call: TRBV11-2
j_call: TRBJ2-7
cdr3_nt: TGTGCCAGCAGCTTAGATCACCGGACCGAGCAGTACTTC
cdr3_aa: CASSLDHRTEQYF

clone_size: many
d_call: TRBD2
v_call: TRBV2
j_call: TRBJ2-3
cdr3_nt: TGTGCCAGCAGAAGCGGGAGTCAAGATACGCAGTATTTT
cdr3_aa: CASRSGSQDTQYF

clone_size: many
d_call: TRBD2
v_call: TRBV10-3
j_call: TRBJ2-7
cdr3_nt: TGTGCCATCAGTGAGTCGGGGACTACCTACGAGCAGTACTTC
cdr3_aa: CAISESGTTYEQYF

clone_size: -
d_call: -
v_call: TRBV27
j_call: TRBJ2-6
cdr3_nt: TGTGCCAGCAGTTTAACCAGGGGCTCTGGGGCCAACGTCCTGACTTTC
cdr3_aa: CASSLTRGSGANVLTF

clone_size: few
d_call: -
v_call: TRBV7-9
j_call: TRBJ1-3
cdr3_nt: TGTGCCAGCAGCTTCGGTTCAATTCCATCTGGAAACACCATATATTTT
cdr3_aa: CASSFGSIPSGNTIYF

clone_size: -
d_call: -
v_call: TRBV29-1
j_call: TRBJ2-7
cdr3_nt: TGCAGCGTTGAAATGGGGGGAGGAGGGTACGAGCAGTACTTC
cdr3_aa: CSVEMGGGGYEQYF

clone_size: -
d_call: -
v_call: TRBV7-9
j_call: TRBJ1-1
cdr3_nt: TGTGCCAGCAGCTCCCAGGGGACCGGAGTTGCTTTCTTT
cdr3_aa: CASSSQGTGVAFF

clone_size: -
d_call: -
v_call: TRBV18
j_call: TRBJ2-7
cdr3_nt: TGTGCCAGCTCCCCCGCGGCTAGTCGGTCCTACGAGCAGTACTTC
cdr3_aa: CASSPAASRSYEQYF

clone_size: few
d_call: -
v_call: TRBV4-3
j_call: TRBJ2-1
cdr3_nt: TGCGCCAGCAGCTGGACGGGACCCCAAAGGGGCAATGAGCAGTTCTTC
cdr3_aa: CASSWTGPQRGNEQFF

clone_size: few
d_call: -
v_call: TRBV18
j_call: TRBJ2-7
cdr3_nt: TGTGCCAGCTCACCCCAAGTTACCTACGAGCAGTACTTC
cdr3_aa: CASSPQVTYEQYF

clone_size: many
d_call: -
v_call: TRBV7-2
j_call: TRBJ2-3
cdr3_nt: TGTGCCAGCAGCTTATATGGTACGCAGTATTTT
cdr3_aa: CASSLYGTQYF

clone_size: many
d_call: -
v_call: TRBV30
j_call: TRBJ1-1
cdr3_nt: TGTGCCTGGGTGTACACTGAAGCTTTCTTT
cdr3_aa: CAWVYTEAFF

clone_size: once
d_call: -
v_call: TRBV5-1
j_call: TRBJ1-2
cdr3_nt: TGCGCCAGCAGTCATACCGGACAGAGCTATGGCTACACCTTC
cdr3_aa: CASSHTGQSYGYTF

clone_size: -
d_call: -
v_call: TRBV20-1
j_call: TRBJ2-7
cdr3_nt: TGCAGTGCTAGAAGAGCCTACGAGCAGTACTTC
cdr3_aa: CSARRAYEQYF

clone_size: many
d_call: -
v_call: TRBV4-2
j_call: TRBJ1-1
cdr3_nt: TGTGCCAGCAGTAATGGACAGATGAACACTGAAGCTTTCTTT
cdr3_aa: CASSNGQMNTEAFF

clone_size: -
d_call: TRBD1
v_call: TRBV5-1
j_call: TRBJ1-2
cdr3_nt: TGCGCCAGCAGCGCCGGACAGGGGGACTATGGCTACACCTTC
cdr3_aa: CASSAGQGDYGYTF

clone_size: -
d_call: TRBD2
v_call: TRBV30
j_call: TRBJ2-1
cdr3_nt: TGTGCCTGGAGTGGGACTAGCGGCTACAATGAGCAGTTCTTC
cdr3_aa: CAWSGTSGYNEQFF

clone_size: -
d_call: TRBD1
v_call: TRBV28
j_call: TRBJ2-7
cdr3_nt: TGTGCCAGCAGTAACACAGGGGCGGTGGGCGAGCAGTACTTC
cdr3_aa: CASSNTGAVGEQYF

clone_size: few
d_call: -
v_call: TRBV15
j_call: TRBJ2-5
cdr3_nt: TGTGCCACCAGCAGAGAGTCGACACAAGAGACCCAGTACTTC
cdr3_aa: CATSRESTQETQYF

clone_size: few
d_call: -
v_call: TRBV6-1
j_call: TRBJ2-1
cdr3_nt: TGTGCCAGCAGAACAGGGACGGCCCGGAACAATGAGCAGTTCTTC
cdr3_aa: CASRTGTARNNEQFF

clone_size: -
d_call: -
v_call: TRBV5-6
j_call: TRBJ2-5
cdr3_nt: TGTGCCAGCAGCTTGGACATGCAAGAGACCCAGTACTTC
cdr3_aa: CASSLDMQETQYF

clone_size: -
d_call: -
v_call: TRBV30
j_call: TRBJ1-1
cdr3_nt: TGTGCCTGGAGTGTACACGATGGCACTGAAGCTTTCTTT
cdr3_aa: CAWSVHDGTEAFF

clone_size: -
d_call: -
v_call: TRBV29-1
j_call: TRBJ2-1
cdr3_nt: TGCAGCGTTGAAGATGTGAGCTACAATGAGCAGTTCTTC
cdr3_aa: CSVEDVSYNEQFF